The rows below give T cell receptor beta chains drawn from one sample of a study of blood T cell repertoires in COVID-19. Here immunoSEQ multiplex PCR was the method, and the copy in TCRdb shows in-frame clones only, minus some. The sample shows over 100,000 clones, approximately 80% of them seen only once. Sequencing was done on a sample of peripheral blood. The source of these receptors is a woman aged 55 to 70 with active or convalescent COVID-19. CDR3s include the opening cysteine and the closing phenylalanine or tryptophan.

v_call cdr3_aa
TRBV19 CASSTRTGGSYEQYF
TRBV28 CASSSVRARAFF
TRBV5-1 CASSNYPQGQLNSPLHF
TRBV5-6 CASSFGTAYGYTF
TRBV5-1 CASSQRSSIGGSVDTQYF
TRBV7-9 CASSRGTGGDEKLFF
TRBV30 CAWKVAREAFF
TRBV6-1 CASSGIRQGEYVNYGYTF
TRBV25-1 CASSDFGAYNEQFF
TRBV4-3 CASSQVVADTQYF
TRBV5-6 CASSPGDSRRNTIYF
TRBV7-2 CASSLAGGITYEQYF
TRBV12-3/TRBV12-4 CASSLSSTDTQYF
TRBV3-1/TRBV3-2 CASTLKVEGNEKLFF
TRBV14 CASSLLREAGTEAFF
TRBV28 CASSGGAYGYTF
TRBV21-1 CASSKEGQEDQPQHF
TRBV7-2 CASSLNRGSYEQYF
TRBV27 CASSARDYSYEQYF
TRBV10-2 CASSEYVEGGTDTQYF
TRBV28 CASSSGTGLFIVFF
TRBV2 CASSATGTENSPLHF
TRBV29-1 CSVEGNDREQAYEQYF
TRBV4-1 CASSQETSGLTYEQYF
TRBV19 CASSIRQPNTAEDEKLFF
TRBV7-8 CASSLAATGGDSYEQYF
TRBV4-1 CASSQVPGTSGSPLHF
TRBV9 CASSPQLASYGETQYF
TRBV7-2 CASSSHGGFTYNEQFF
TRBV21-1 CASSKALWTGDGNQPQHF
TRBV4-1 CASSQGRGNEKLFF
TRBV5-1 CASSQQGELGNTIYF
TRBV6-2/TRBV6-3 CASSRQGALRQETQYF
TRBV14 CASSQDRARPPFF
TRBV14 CASSQWREGPGEQYF
TRBV7-9 CASSPTGLSDEKLFF
TRBV27 CASSSGTTHWDEQFF
TRBV5-6 CASSLGPANYGYTF
TRBV6-5 CASSYFLAPNNEQFF
TRBV18 CASSPPLSKNIQYF
TRBV3-1/TRBV3-2 CASSQVGGRGETQYF
TRBV4-3 CASSGTGTGESEAFF
TRBV5-1 CASSLAWTGDGTDTQYF
TRBV6-2/TRBV6-3 CASSSGLAGSETQYF
TRBV7-9 CASSSGIYEQFF
TRBV3-1/TRBV3-2 CASSQGQGALRNEAFF
TRBV6-2/TRBV6-3 CASSPRGGGEQFF